Included here is one T cell receptor (beta chain) sequence, with context. The data derive from a study of control samples from healthy donors and cancer patients. The CDR3 runs 16 residues. Germline V gene lookup returns CDR1 SGHVS and CDR2 FNYEAQ. Trimming cost V 5 bases and J 7 bases; bases outside gene matches: 9. The protocol was immunoSEQ multiplex PCR, while the TCRdb copy is restricted to in-frame clones and leaves out a portion. The table records some 130,000 clones, more than 80% of them present only once. The TCR sequence derives from a man aged 40-49 years in good health. The chain employs TRBV7-6 and TRBJ2-1; 12 bases align to TRBD2. Sequencing used blood. The CDR3 nucleotides read TGTGCCAGCAGCCACGGGAAGACTAGCGGGGGTAATGAGCAGTTCTTC. Translating it yields CASSHGKTSGGNEQFF. Complete variable domain (other parts from reference TRBV7-6 and TRBJ2-1): GAGVSQSPRYKVTKRGQDVALRCDPISGHVSLYWYRQALGQGPEFLTYFNYEAQQDKSGLPNDRFSAERPEGSISTLTIQRTEQRDSAMYRCASSHGKTSGGNEQFFGPGTRLTVL.